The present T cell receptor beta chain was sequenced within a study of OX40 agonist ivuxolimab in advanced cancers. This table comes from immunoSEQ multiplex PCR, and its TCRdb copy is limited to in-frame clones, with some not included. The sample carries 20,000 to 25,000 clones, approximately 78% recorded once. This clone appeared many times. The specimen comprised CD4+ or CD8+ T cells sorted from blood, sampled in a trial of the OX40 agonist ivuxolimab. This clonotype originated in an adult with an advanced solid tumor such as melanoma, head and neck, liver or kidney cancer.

CDR3 loop: CASSPPNDRGDYGYTF. Here the CDR3 DNA reads TGTGCCAGCAGCCCTCCTAATGACAGGGGGGACTATGGCTACACCTTC. The chain carries TRBV5-6 and TRBJ1-2, with 9 bases that match TRBD1. The V and J ends lost 4 bases and 3 bases, in that order; junction bases with no gene match: 10. The CDR3 extends over 16 amino acids. Germline loops: CDR1 SGHDT, CDR2 YYEEEE.